This TCR beta chain was recorded in a study of cytomegalovirus exposure and HLA in healthy donors (dated by TCRdb to about 2017). Context from the whole study: An earlier analysis of some 500 of the donors reported 250 to 300 Gb of sequence data and 100 million to 130 million unique TCR beta sequences from about 180 million T cells. An early release that covered about 640 HLA-typed donors contained about 300 gigabases of sequencing data and 85 million to 100 million unique TCR sequences. The genetic ancestry cluster associated with self-reported Caucasian donors included about 84% of the 398 genotyped donors. The aim of the study was to test whether cataloging public T cell receptors could identify signatures of past pathogen exposure. Using immunosequencing, the study profiled T cell repertoires from fewer than 700 subjects and related those repertoires to cytomegalovirus serostatus. Along with the approximately 620-subject first cohort, a separate validation cohort of 120 different subjects was used. High-throughput TCR immunosequencing, statistical association of individual TCRs with disease status, and machine learning were combined to predict cytomegalovirus infection status. A later analysis re-analyzed previously published TCR beta repertoires from approximately 700 donors and added high-resolution HLA genotyping to study TCR occurrence patterns. Rather than drawing on any new phenotypic data, the later analysis identified candidate immune exposures from TCR beta sequences and the way those sequences occurred across donors. In an earlier analysis of 500 to 650 of the donors, high-throughput TCR beta sequencing was used to judge whether each TCR beta V gene segment behaved as functional or pseudogenic. Alongside the repertoire data, information on donor age, sex, ethnicity and CMV serostatus was compiled. A later genetic analysis took genome-wide SNP genotypes for about 65% of the 666 donors and used that subset as a discovery cohort. Every repertoire in the discovery cohort had been generated on one and the same sequencing platform. HLA typing covered class I and class II loci at four-digit resolution. The number of typed donors differed by locus: 629-630 for A, B, C, DRB1 and DQB1; 500 to 550 for DQA1; roughly 600 for DPA1; and approximately 450 for DPB1. Several DR-DQ haplotypes were handled as single units for association and clustering because linkage in the cohort was strong. Among 300 to 500 genotyped donors of the cohort, an average of about 220,000 unique TCR beta nucleotide sequences was sequenced per donor, of which about 18% were non-productive. Overall results and qualifications from the work: According to a later analysis, parvovirus B19, influenza, CMV and Epstein-Barr virus appeared linked to several top co-occurrence clusters. The classifier was reported to diagnose cytomegalovirus status with high specificity and sensitivity in both the original cohort and the validation cohort. According to the authors, the approach could potentially be generalized to other disease states and immunological phenotypes. CMV serostatus was the only immune exposure information available for the cohort. Presence/absence analyses assumed roughly uniform sequencing depth across donors, an assumption that may not hold. When HLA alleles, especially DR and DQ, strongly co-occurred, attributing TCR associations to individual alleles was difficult. In an earlier analysis of some 540 of the donors, most TCR beta V segments appeared in productive rearrangements about 87% or about 30% of the time, broadly matching IMGT annotations. Some IMGT-functional V segments, including TRBV6-2 and TRBV6-3, could not be distinguished by the 87-base-pair reads and were therefore excluded. Across donors, most TCR sequences were observed very rarely, whereas some public TCRs were present in many individuals. Because counts were too low, seventeen rarely observed V segments, including chromosome 9 orphons, were excluded from the earlier analysis of 587 of the donors. In a later analysis, HLA-associated TCR beta chains showed more clonal expansion and lower generation probabilities than non-associated chains that were equally common. At a false discovery rate of 0.05, a later analysis linked some 17,000 TCR beta sequences to specific HLA alleles. In a later analysis, most CMV-associated TCR beta chains were found to appear HLA-restricted, with HLA associations seemingly driven largely by CMV exposure. V-gene and J-gene trimming of TCR beta chains was associated with a missense DCLRE1C variant in a later genetic analysis, and the association was replicated in an independent cohort. A group of highly shared sequence variants was considered likely to be a technical artifact of the sequencing pipeline. A total of roughly 160 TCR beta chains were listed by the study as associated with cytomegalovirus. A further reported finding was that TCR beta sequences accurately predicted the HLA-A and HLA-B alleles for most subjects in the first cohort. Only TCR beta chains were sequenced in this cohort, and the absence of alpha or paired-chain data limited detectable features. A few of the identified cytomegalovirus-associated TCR beta chains were confirmed in vitro to be specific for cytomegalovirus antigens. Because HLA typing was unavailable for some donors at each locus, only the typed subset was used in association tests. A later analysis found that TCR association rates varied across HLA loci, with DRB1 alleles showing the most associated TCRs and HLA-C alleles the fewest. In a later genetic analysis, fewer N-insertions in productive TCRs were reported among donors in an Asian-associated ancestry cluster than the approximately 710-donor mean. Correlated functional status among segregating V segments might be attributable to linkage disequilibrium, but an unknown experimental factor could not be ruled out.

CDR1 and CDR2 are read off the germline V gene (reference sequence) as SEHNR and FQNEAQ. Measured from the cysteine to the phenylalanine, the CDR3 is 19 residues long. Only the CDR3 DNA is retained, 57 bases long and in frame from the first base. Libraries were built with the immunoSEQ multiplex PCR assay. For the multiplex PCR, a mixture combining 60 forward primers for TCR Vbeta segments and 13 reverse primers for TCR Jbeta segments was used. A multiplex PCR assay on genomic DNA amplified the CDR3 region of rearranged TCR beta genes. On the Illumina HiSeq System, the amplified TCR beta libraries were sequenced as 87-base-pair reads. Turning to the authors' computational methods: In a later analysis, tens of millions of unique TCR beta chains were counted across the roughly 670 repertoires, and some 10 million of these chains were shared by at least two donors. Raw reads were error-corrected and collapsed into unique sequences by a nearest-neighbor algorithm in which closely related sequences were merged to remove PCR and sequencing errors. Alignment of CDR3 sequences to IMGT reference sequences was used to assign V, D and J gene segments. For a sequence to be retained, a match of at least six nucleotides to both a V gene segment and a J gene segment was required. Rearrangements were classified as productive when the CDR3 lacked stop codons and remained in frame with V and J, and all other rearrangements were classified as non-productive. Following IMGT convention, CDR3 was defined as the stretch from the second conserved V-encoded cysteine to the conserved J-encoded phenylalanine. In an earlier analysis of more than 550 of the donors, sequences lacking an unambiguous match to a single V gene segment were excluded. In an earlier analysis of approximately 560 of the donors, a V segment was called functional when productive rearrangements were above 56.7%, and segregating when the standard deviation between donors exceeded 5%. A statistical classification framework was built for diagnosing cytomegalovirus status from the catalog of TCR beta chain sequences. A later analysis assigned V and J genes by comparing TCR nucleotide sequences with IMGT/GENE-DB human TR gene sequences. In a later analysis, CDR3 sequences and most-parsimonious VDJ recombination scenarios were assigned using the TCRdist pipeline. In a later analysis, every TCR beta chain was defined by the combination of its CDR3 amino acid sequence and its V-gene family, and reads without a unique V-gene family were dropped. To address suspected cross-contamination and a sequencing artifact, a later analysis removed 592 highly shared, low-generation-probability nucleotide sequences. In a later analysis, a clonal expansion index was calculated for each public chain from normalized within-repertoire ranks of inferred template counts. In a later analysis, generation probabilities were computed with a VDJ recombination model fitted to out-of-frame rearrangements, and the resulting probabilities were checked against IGoR. Hypergeometric tests were used in a later analysis to score TCR-TCR, TCR-HLA and TCR-CMV co-occurrence, with a repertoire-size bias correction applied to the TCR pairs. False discovery rates were estimated in a later analysis by permuting HLA or CMV assignments 20 times. In a later analysis, co-occurring TCRs were grouped using DBSCAN, and TCRdist sequence similarity was added for clustering within HLA-allele-positive subsets. Repertoires with fewer than 30,000 or more than 120,000 public chains were left out of co-occurrence clustering, as were a handful of repertoires with anomalous nucleotide sharing. Here the immuneACCESS table is served through TCRdb, limited to in-frame sequences with V and J called. Missing clones are a known gap in these copies; in checked studies unresolved V genes cover under half, and the rest lacks a known reason. From that table come the V and J calls and clone size; the DNA was used to work out D and trimming. For this sample there are 60,000 to 85,000 clones; about 75% appear just once. Roughly 4.4% of the sample is in the top ten clones.

Worth noting for this clone: Its antigen remains unidentified. Germline is not matched at one junction end, which may reflect a read error.

The cohort was made up of 500 to 850 healthy bone marrow donors. At the time of sampling, all cohort members were nominally healthy, though unrecorded immune exposures were likely present. The donor was CMV seropositive and belonged to the group of more than 250 seropositive cohort members. A peripheral blood sample was collected from each donor, and TCR beta sequencing was performed on peripheral blood mononuclear cells. Genomic DNA extraction from the blood cell samples was performed with the Qiagen DNeasy Blood Extraction Kit. This receptor chain uses TRBV7-9 and TRBJ2-1; 11 nucleotides in the junction match TRBD2. The sample was PBMCs. The clonotype comes from a man in his sixties in good health and CMV-seropositive. The CDR3 in this case is CSSSPRPVLAGASYNEQFF. The nucleotide sequence reads TGTTCCAGCAGCCCAAGGCCCGTACTAGCGGGGGCCTCCTACAATGAGCAGTTCTTC. The full variable domain, with segments outside the CDR3 supplied by the reference TRBV7-9 and TRBJ2-1 proteins, appears as DTGVSQNPRHKITKRGQNVTFRCDPISEHNRLYWYRQTLGQGPEFLTYFQNEAQLEKSRLLSDRFSAERPKGSFSTLEIQRTEQGDSAMYLCSSSPRPVLAGASYNEQFFGPGTRLTVL.